The TCR beta chain under discussion was sequenced for a study of cytomegalovirus exposure and HLA in healthy donors. Study details: A subsequent analysis stated that the 110 or so validation repertoires were run on the same platform as the approximately 710 first-cohort repertoires.

Study findings and constraints: Among TCR beta chains, those listed as cytomegalovirus-associated numbered some 160. It was reported that the classifier diagnosed cytomegalovirus status with high specificity and sensitivity in both the original and validation cohorts.

Looked up from germline, CDR1 is MDHEN and CDR2 is SYDVKM. The CDR3 length is 17 residues. The V and J ends lost 5 bases and 6 bases respectively, with 23 bases between them. Sequencing was performed with immunoSEQ multiplex PCR; in TCRdb, only in-frame clones are kept and a portion is missing. The top ten hold 1.8% of the sample, which has more than 110,000 clones, about 95% seen once. The donors were part of the validation cohort of 120 or so subjects. That cohort was separate from the first cohort, which comprised under 700 subjects. On this clone itself: What it recognizes is unknown.

The chain joins TRBV28 to TRBJ1-5; the D is unclear. The TCR sequence derives from a man aged 18 to 29 in good health and CMV-seropositive. The source material was PBMCs. As DNA, the CDR3 is TGTGCCAGCAGTCCATCTCTGAGCGCAGACTTAACTCAGCCCCAGCATTTT. It is translated as CASSPSLSADLTQPQHF.